The 17 T cell receptor beta chains given below trace back to one sample, sequenced in a study of OX40 agonist ivuxolimab in advanced cancers. Generated by immunoSEQ multiplex PCR, the TCRdb table keeps only in-frame clones and is missing some. The top ten hold around 1% of the sample, which has approximately 50,000 clones, around nine tenths seen once. The sample in question was CD4+ or CD8+ T cells sorted from blood, obtained in a trial of the OX40 agonist ivuxolimab. These TCRs come from an adult with an advanced solid tumor such as melanoma, head and neck, liver or kidney cancer.

The chain uses TRBV28 and TRBJ1-5; D gene uncertain. With 8 bases removed from V and 3 bases from J, the gap between germline ends came to 8 bases. The CDR3 is made up of 12 amino acids. Germline V CDR1 and CDR2: MDHEN, SYDVKM. CDR3 amino acids: CASDKYNQPQHF. In DNA, the CDR3 is TGTGCCAGCGACAAATACAATCAGCCCCAGCATTTT.

In the case of this clone: Other DNA sequences in the sample encode the same CDR3. The chain has TRBV29-1 and TRBJ2-2; 8 bases fit TRBD2. The CDR3 totals 15 residues. The germline CDR1 and CDR2 sequences are SQVTM and ANQGSEA. Trimming took 8 bases from V and 5 from J; bases not matched to a gene: 13. This CDR3 is CSILGGLGNTGELFF. In nucleotides, the CDR3 is TGCAGCATCCTAGGGGGACTAGGGAATACCGGGGAGCTGTTTTTT.

The genes are TRBV6-6 and TRBJ2-1, with 7 positions matching TRBD2. CDR1 is MNHNY, CDR2 SVGAGI, per germline (reference sequence). V lost 4 bases, J lost 8 bases, and 8 bases stayed unmatched. The CDR3 is 14 amino acids. CDR3 sequence (DNA): TGTGCCAGCAGTTTGCGGGAGTCGAGGGATGAGCAGTTCTTC. Protein: CASSLRESRDEQFF.

The chain joins TRBV7-8 to TRBJ1-2; TRBD1 aligns across 9 bases. The CDR3 covers 14 residues. Germline CDR1 is SGHVS and CDR2 is FQNEAQ. The V and J ends lost 5 bases and 6 bases, in that order; junction bases with no gene match: 7. Here the CDR3 reads CASSMGQGSHGYTF. The CDR3 coding sequence is TGTGCCAGCAGCATGGGACAGGGAAGCCATGGCTACACCTTC.

V usage is TRBV6-6 and J usage is TRBJ2-2; TRBD1 matches at 9 bases. Germline trimming cut 5 bases from V and 5 bases from J; bases unmatched to any gene: 9. The CDR3 sequence is 16 residues long. The germline gives CDR1 MNHNY, CDR2 SVGAGI (reference sequence). CDR3 coding DNA: TGTGCCAGCAGTCCCCGGGACAGGGTGATGACCGGGGAGCTGTTTTTT. This gives the protein CASSPRDRVMTGELFF.

The CDR3 spells CASSGLAGTNEQFF. The CDR3 nucleotides are TGCGCCAGTAGCGGACTAGCGGGAACTAATGAGCAGTTCTTC. The V and J genes are TRBV5-1 and TRBJ2-1; 12 bases fit TRBD2. With V trimmed by 8 bases and J by 7 bases, 7 bases remained unmatched. This CDR3 contains 14 residues. Germline-derived CDR1 and CDR2 are SGHRS and YFSETQ.

This clone was counted once. The chain combines TRBV4-3 with TRBJ2-7; D may be TRBD1 or TRBD2 (5 bases each). CDR3 length equals 20 residues. V gave up 2 bases and J gave up 6 bases, with 32 bases separating them. Per germline, CDR1 LGHNA and CDR2 YSLEER. The DNA for the CDR3 is TGCGCCAGCAGCCAATCCCCCGACCGGGACGCCATCCTTCGGCGGCTCGAGCAGTACTTC. Residues: CASSQSPDRDAILRRLEQYF.

This sequence joins TRBV29-1 and TRBJ1-3; D gene unclear. This CDR3 has 13 amino acids. Germline V gene lookup returns CDR1 SQVTM and CDR2 ANQGSEA. Trimming took off 3 bases at V and 5 bases at J, with 11 bases between the two ends. This CDR3 is CSVEATVRNTIYF. The CDR3 DNA sequence: TGCAGCGTTGAGGCCACTGTGAGAAACACCATATATTTT.

This clone was counted a single time. V gene TRBV27 combines with J gene TRBJ1-2, with a possible D match to TRBD1 (6 bases). Per germline, CDR1 MNHEY and CDR2 SMNVEV (reference sequence). This CDR3 contains 16 residues. Trimming took 4 bases from V and 0 from J, leaving 15 bases between them. In DNA, the CDR3 is TGTGCCAGCAGTTCGCGGACAGTCGCAGCTAACTATGGCTACACCTTC. Its translation is CASSSRTVAANYGYTF.

The V gene is TRBV19, the J gene TRBJ2-1; D gene ambiguous. With 6 bases removed from V and 6 bases from J, the gap between germline ends came to 15 bases. The CDR3 covers 14 residues. Germline-derived CDR1 and CDR2 are LNHDA and SQIVND (reference sequence). Here the CDR3 reads CASRMAQRGNEQFF. In nucleotides, the CDR3 is TGTGCCAGTAGAATGGCGCAGCGAGGCAATGAGCAGTTCTTC.

The chain recombines TRBV7-2 with TRBJ2-1; TRBD2 aligns across 15 bases. Germline V gives CDR1 SGHTA, CDR2 FQGNSA. V was pared by 5 bases and J by 6 bases, with 5 bases of the junction left unmatched. This CDR3 has 16 residues. The CDR3 DNA reads TGTGCCAGCAGCGGCTCGGGACTAGCGGGAGGCAATGAGCAGTTCTTC. Amino acid sequence: CASSGSGLAGGNEQFF.

This clone has only a few counts. The CDR3 bases are TGCGCCAGCAGCCAAGAAGTGACAGGGGATAGCGAGCAGTACTTC. As protein: CASSQEVTGDSEQYF. V is TRBV4-1 and J is TRBJ2-7, with 8 bases matching TRBD1. The CDR3 is 15 residues long. The J segment lost 6 bases and the V segment lost 0 bases, leaving 7 bases of the junction unmatched. CDR1 and CDR2 (germline): MGHRA, YSYEKL.

This chain joins TRBV5-1 and TRBJ2-1; TRBD1 matches 7 bases. CDR1 SGHRS and CDR2 YFSETQ come from the germline V gene. CDR3 size: 14 residues. J lost 4 bases, V lost 3 bases, and 4 bases had no gene match. The CDR3 region has the DNA TGCGCCAGCAGCTCTTCGACAGGGTACAATGAGCAGTTCTTC. It translates to CASSSSTGYNEQFF.

The CDR3: CSVARQAGETQYF. CDR3 in DNA: TGCAGCGTTGCTCGACAGGCCGGGGAGACCCAGTACTTC. The J gene is TRBJ2-5, the V gene TRBV29-1; tentative D call: TRBD1 (6 bases). This CDR3 has 13 amino acids. Germline CDR1 is SQVTM and CDR2 is ANQGSEA. V was clipped by 4 bases and J by 5 bases, with 14 bases between them.

CDR3 nucleotide sequence: TGTGCCAGTAGTATTTCGGCTAGCGGTCGCACAGATACGCAGTATTTT. This sequence encodes CASSISASGRTDTQYF. The chain joins TRBV19 to TRBJ2-3; 7 nucleotides agree with TRBD2. Germline V gene data show CDR1 as LNHDA and CDR2 as SQIVND (reference sequence). Trimming cost V 3 bases and J 1 base; bases outside gene matches: 7. The CDR3 is 16 residues long.

The chain combines TRBV19 with TRBJ2-5; D not certain. This CDR3 is 15 amino acids long. Trimming cost V 4 bases and J 2 bases, with 14 bases left between them. Germline V lookup: CDR1 LNHDA, CDR2 SQIVND (reference sequence). The chain's CDR3 is CASSSSRGRQETQYF. The CDR3 nucleotides read TGTGCCAGTAGTAGTTCGAGAGGAAGGCAAGAGACCCAGTACTTC.

The chain joins TRBV2 to TRBJ2-5; 7 positions match TRBD1. The DNA end is more similar to TRBJ2-7, so the J call may be wrong. CDR1 and CDR2 (germline): SNHLY, FYNNEI. The CDR3 has 15 amino acids. The CDR3 region is CASSLYGTDTSEQYF. CDR3 nucleotide sequence: TGTGCCAGCAGTCTCTACGGGACAGACACCTCCGAGCAGTACTTC.